This is a list of T cell receptor beta chains from one sample in a study of tumor and adjacent non-tumor tissue in lung cancer. Via MiXCR, TCRdb re-called the multiplex PCR reads, giving one row per CDR3 protein. The repertoire holds roughly 220,000 distinct CDR3 sequences, 60% to 85% seen once, with almost 25% in the top ten. The sample consisted of lung tumor tissue. The receptors were sampled from a man aged 55 to 70 with non-small cell lung cancer. Both conserved end residues are part of each CDR3. Each record gives: J gene, V gene, clone size, CDR3 length, CDR3 protein. Clone sizes are given selectively: once, few, many, or a class where the clone is expanded.

J gene: TRBJ1-4; V gene: TRBV11-1; clone size: few; CDR3 length: 14; CDR3 protein: CASSLGRENEKLFF
J gene: TRBJ2-1; V gene: TRBV20-1; clone size: -; CDR3 length: 13; CDR3 protein: CSGEERGLNDQFF
J gene: TRBJ2-2; V gene: TRBV27; clone size: -; CDR3 length: 13; CDR3 protein: CASRGQNTEELFF
J gene: TRBJ2-3; V gene: TRBV29-1; clone size: many; CDR3 length: 13; CDR3 protein: CSVGGSFTDTQYF
J gene: TRBJ2-7; V gene: TRBV6-6; clone size: -; CDR3 length: 14; CDR3 protein: CACSSSGAIYEQCF
J gene: TRBJ1-2; V gene: TRBV28; clone size: -; CDR3 length: 14; CDR3 protein: CASTLGGTGDGYTF
J gene: TRBJ2-3; V gene: TRBV11-3; clone size: once; CDR3 length: 15; CDR3 protein: CASILGRVGGDTQYF
J gene: TRBJ2-3; V gene: TRBV11-1; clone size: -; CDR3 length: 17; CDR3 protein: CASSPGTTGSGADTQYF
J gene: TRBJ2-5; V gene: TRBV11-2; clone size: -; CDR3 length: 16; CDR3 protein: CASSLTLRQAQETQYF
J gene: TRBJ2-1; V gene: TRBV11-1; clone size: -; CDR3 length: 17; CDR3 protein: CASIESYSGGVYNEQFF
J gene: TRBJ2-7; V gene: TRBV6-2/TRBV6-3; clone size: few; CDR3 length: 13; CDR3 protein: CASSPLAGVEQYF
J gene: TRBJ2-2; V gene: TRBV12-3/TRBV12-4; clone size: -; CDR3 length: 13; CDR3 protein: CASSLMGNGDLFF
J gene: TRBJ2-5; V gene: TRBV11-2; clone size: -; CDR3 length: 14; CDR3 protein: CASSCGGGEETQYF
J gene: TRBJ2-6; V gene: TRBV11-2; clone size: -; CDR3 length: 14; CDR3 protein: CVSNPISGTNVPTF
J gene: TRBJ2-1; V gene: TRBV29-1; clone size: -; CDR3 length: 12; CDR3 protein: CSTDGRTSEQFF
J gene: TRBJ1-6; V gene: TRBV4-1; clone size: -; CDR3 length: 14; CDR3 protein: CASSQVQVVSPLLF
J gene: TRBJ1-1; V gene: TRBV4-2; clone size: -; CDR3 length: 16; CDR3 protein: CVSSQLAARAATEAFF
J gene: TRBJ2-5; V gene: TRBV11-2; clone size: -; CDR3 length: 13; CDR3 protein: CAGSRGTRDTRYF
J gene: TRBJ1-5; V gene: TRBV20-1; clone size: -; CDR3 length: 16; CDR3 protein: CSALPRSLHSNQPQHF
J gene: TRBJ2-5; V gene: TRBV12-3/TRBV12-4; clone size: -; CDR3 length: 15; CDR3 protein: CTSKEGAGRQETQYF